The 19 T cell receptor beta chains below were found in one sample sequenced in a study of shared clonotypes between healthy human individuals. The method was immunoSEQ multiplex PCR; TCRdb's version includes in-frame clones alone and lacks a portion of them. The sample carries 1,500,000 or so clones, around 98.5% recorded once. Sequenced sample: naive CD4+ T cells sorted from blood. Sample subset: CD45RA+ positively selected. The origin of the receptors is a man aged 30 to 45 in good health.

Concerning this clone: An end of the junction does not agree with germline; a read error may underlie this. In DNA, the CDR3 is TGTGCTAGCAGCTTAGACGTTACGGACACCGGGGAGCTGTTTTTT. Protein sequence: CASSLDVTDTGELFF. The chain recombines TRBV7-7 with TRBJ2-2; D call uncertain. This CDR3 has 15 residues. From germline, CDR1 is SSHAT and CDR2 FNYEAQ (reference sequence).

The chain has TRBV2 and TRBJ2-5; the match to TRBD1 covers 7 bases. V lost 3 bases to trimming and J lost 5 bases; unmatched junction nucleotides: 9. Germline-derived CDR1 and CDR2 are SNHLY and FYNNEI. The CDR3 has 15 amino acids. CDR3 amino acids: CASSDGDRVIETQYF. The DNA of the CDR3 is TGTGCCAGCAGTGATGGAGACAGGGTCATCGAGACCCAGTACTTC.

This clone was found once. This chain uses TRBV6-5 with TRBJ2-7; 9 nucleotides match TRBD1. V trimming: 8 bases; J trimming: 4 bases; junction bases outside the gene matches: 6. The CDR3 has 13 amino acids. CDR1 is MNHEY and CDR2 is SVGAGI in the germline V gene. The CDR3 reads CASQGQGIYEQYF. The CDR3 DNA follows: TGTGCCAGCCAGGGACAGGGAATTTACGAGCAGTACTTC.

The chain employs TRBV28 and TRBJ2-7; 8 nucleotides align to TRBD1. V lost 5 bases to trimming and J lost 0 bases; unmatched junction nucleotides: 18. Per germline, CDR1 MDHEN and CDR2 SYDVKM. This CDR3 contains 19 residues. The chain's CDR3 is CASSLLQDRVLAASYEQYF. The DNA of the CDR3 is TGTGCCAGCAGTCTCCTCCAGGACAGGGTTTTAGCGGCCTCCTACGAGCAGTACTTC.

This chain connects TRBV6-5 to TRBJ2-5; 13 nucleotides line up with TRBD2. The CDR3 totals 15 residues. V lost 7 bases and J lost 5; bases outside the gene matches: 7. Germline CDR1 and CDR2: MNHEY and SVGAGI. The CDR3 is CASNRGLAGQETQYF. The CDR3 nucleotides read TGTGCCAGCAACCGGGGACTAGCGGGACAGGAGACCCAGTACTTC.

This clone was seen only once. The gene calls are TRBV7-9 and TRBJ2-5; D gene uncertain. V lost 4 bases, J lost 0 bases, and 9 bases lay in between. Per the germline V gene, CDR1 is SEHNR and CDR2 is FQNEAQ (reference sequence). This CDR3 has 14 residues. The CDR3 DNA follows: TGTGCCAGCAGCTCCTCAGTGTACCAAGAGACCCAGTACTTC. This translates into CASSSSVYQETQYF.

This sequence joins TRBV7-9 and TRBJ1-2; D possibly corresponds to TRBD1 (5 bases). The germline V gene has CDR1 SEHNR and CDR2 FQNEAQ (reference sequence). The length of the CDR3 is 14 residues. Trimming stripped 6 bases from V and 5 bases from J, with 16 bases between. For the CDR3, the DNA is TGTGCCAGCAGGCTGCAGGGTGTGCCTTATGGCTACACCTTC. This sequence encodes CASRLQGVPYGYTF.

The rearrangement links TRBV5-1 to TRBJ2-1; 7 nucleotides match TRBD1. Germline V CDR1 and CDR2: SGHRS, YFSETQ. This CDR3 region has 12 residues. V shed 3 bases and J 13 bases; nucleotides not matched to a gene: 7. This CDR3 reads CASSSPDREQFF. The CDR3 nucleotides read TGCGCCAGCAGCTCCCCCGACAGGGAACAGTTCTTC.

CDR3 nucleotides: TGTGCCAGCAGGCCAAATCTAGCGGGAGGGCCTTCCTACGAGCAGTACTTC. Its protein is CASRPNLAGGPSYEQYF. The chain joins TRBV28 to TRBJ2-7; 12 bases align to TRBD2. The CDR3 totals 17 residues. J lost 1 base, V lost 6 bases, and 10 bases had no gene match. The V gene's germline CDR1 is MDHEN and CDR2 SYDVKM.

The V gene is TRBV1, the J gene TRBJ2-1; TRBD1, the table's D call, was not compared with the DNA. TRBV1 is assigned pseudogene status. This CDR3 is built from 13 residues. In nucleotides, the CDR3 is TGCACCAGCAGCCAAGTTAGACATACGGCGCTGTTCTTC. Its protein is CTSSQVRHTALFF.

The V and J genes are TRBV6-1 and TRBJ1-1, with D perhaps matching TRBD1 (5 bases). CDR1 MNHNS and CDR2 SASEGT come from the germline V gene. V lost 4 bases and J lost 1, with 7 bases in between. This CDR3 contains 13 residues. CDR3 sequence (DNA): TGTGCCAGCAGTGCTACAGGGAACACTGAAGCTTTCTTT. It codes for CASSATGNTEAFF.

The J gene is TRBJ2-7, the V gene TRBV5-1, with unresolved D. The V gene lost 0 bases and the J gene lost 1 base, with 14 bases spanning the gap. This CDR3 comprises 16 residues. The germline V gene encodes CDR1 SGHRS and CDR2 YFSETQ. DNA of the CDR3: TGCGCCAGCAGCTTGGGGTCTCACCACCTATCCTACGAGCAGTACTTC. Its protein product is CASSLGSHHLSYEQYF.

The genes are TRBV4-3 and TRBJ1-4; possible D gene TRBD1, 5 bases. Trimming shortened V by 8 bases and J by 5 bases, and 12 bases separated the two germline ends. CDR1 and CDR2 from the germline V gene are LGHNA and YSLEER. CDR3 length: 13 residues. The CDR3 sequence is CASAGTDNEKLFF. The CDR3 region has the DNA TGCGCCAGCGCCGGGACGGACAATGAAAAACTGTTTTTT.

V usage is TRBV5-1 and J usage is TRBJ2-1, with 12 bases aligning to TRBD2. V trimming: 2 bases; J trimming: 0 bases; junction bases outside the gene matches: 18. Germline V gene data show CDR1 as SGHRS and CDR2 as YFSETQ. This CDR3 contains 22 residues. The CDR3 is CASSLVGLAGGPFPSSYNEQFF. The CDR3 nucleotides read TGCGCCAGCAGCTTAGTGGGTCTAGCGGGAGGGCCATTCCCCAGCTCCTACAATGAGCAGTTCTTC.

The V gene is TRBV18, the J gene TRBJ1-1, with D unresolved. CDR1 and CDR2 (germline): KGHSH, LQKENI. The CDR3 extends over 14 amino acids. Trimming removed 2 bases from V and 1 base from J, with 8 bases in between. This CDR3 reads CASSPSRQNTEAFF. CDR3 nucleotide sequence: TGTGCCAGCTCACCATCCCGCCAGAACACTGAAGCTTTCTTT.

The V and J genes are TRBV6-1 and TRBJ1-2; D unresolved. Germline V gene data show CDR1 as MNHNS and CDR2 as SASEGT. Trimming cost V 5 bases and J 4 bases, with 17 bases left between them. The CDR3 runs 15 residues. Here the CDR3 reads CASSPTSGLFYGYTF. In DNA, the CDR3 is TGTGCCAGCAGTCCCACGTCGGGCCTTTTCTATGGCTACACCTTC.

V gene TRBV5-4 combines with J gene TRBJ2-1; D not resolved. CDR1 SGHNT and CDR2 YYREEE come from the germline V gene (reference sequence). This CDR3 spans 15 amino acids. V lost 0 bases, J lost 0 bases, and 7 bases lay in between. The CDR3 DNA is TGTGCCAGCAGCTTGGTGCCTGACTCCTACAATGAGCAGTTCTTC. It encodes CASSLVPDSYNEQFF.

This chain joins TRBV5-6 and TRBJ2-2; no definite D call. The CDR3 covers 13 residues. Between the trimmed V and J ends, which lost 3 bases and 4 bases, there was a span of 7 bases. Germline V CDR1 and CDR2: SGHDT, YYEEEE. The CDR3 is CASSSPSTGELFF. CDR3 DNA: TGTGCCAGCAGCTCACCCAGCACCGGGGAGCTGTTTTTT.

The chain has TRBV18 and TRBJ2-3; 9 positions agree with TRBD1. The CDR3 contains 15 residues. In germline, CDR1 is KGHSH, CDR2 LQKENI. V shed 2 bases and J 3 bases; nucleotides not matched to a gene: 3. This CDR3 reads CASSPIGQGTDTQYF. The DNA for the CDR3 is TGTGCCAGCTCACCAATCGGACAGGGGACAGATACGCAGTATTTT.